The clone carrying this T cell receptor beta chain has at least ten counts. The target antigen is unknown. This specimen belongs to a study of T cells in Graves' hyperthyroidism and ophthalmopathy. Study-wide results and caveats: Also found in blood were most expanded thyroid clonotypes above 0.001. A model of 13 V-J pairs discriminated ophthalmopathy from stable hyperthyroidism.

The germline CDR1 and CDR2 sequences are SNHLY and FYNNEI. The CDR3 runs 12 residues. Template material for amplifying TCR beta CDR3 regions consisted of RNA transcripts. The TCR CDR3 was amplified in a first-round RT-PCR using the HTBI primer set. TCRdb processed the multiplex PCR reads anew with MiXCR; each CDR3 protein has one entry. This sample has 200,000 to 250,000 distinct CDR3 sequences, with 18% found just once. The sequenced material came from blood. This rearrangement joins TRBV2 to TRBJ2-7; possible D gene TRBD1, 5 bases. The TCR sequence derives from a man aged 35 to 55 with Graves' hyperthyroidism. The CDR3 DNA is TGTGCTTCTGGACAATTCTCCTACGAGCAGTACTTC. This sequence encodes CASGQFSYEQYF.